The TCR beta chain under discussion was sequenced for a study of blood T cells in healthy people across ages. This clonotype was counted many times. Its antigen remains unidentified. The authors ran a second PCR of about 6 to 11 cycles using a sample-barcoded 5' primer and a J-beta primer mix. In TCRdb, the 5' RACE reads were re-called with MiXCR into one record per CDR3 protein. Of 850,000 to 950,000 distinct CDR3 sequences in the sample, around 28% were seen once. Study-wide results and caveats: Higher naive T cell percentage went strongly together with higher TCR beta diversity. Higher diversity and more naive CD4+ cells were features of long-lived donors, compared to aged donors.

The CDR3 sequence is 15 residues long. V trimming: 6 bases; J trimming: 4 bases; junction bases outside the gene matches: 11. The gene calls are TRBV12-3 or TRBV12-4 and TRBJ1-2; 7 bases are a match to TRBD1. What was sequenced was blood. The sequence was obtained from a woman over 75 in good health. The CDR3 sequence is CASRKADGTVYGYTF. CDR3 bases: TGTGCCAGCAGGAAAGCAGACGGGACAGTCTATGGCTACACCTTC.